This T cell receptor (beta chain) was captured in a study of T cell responses to AZD1222 COVID-19 vaccine (dated by TCRdb to about 2021). Regarding the complete study: TCR sequencing was performed for 230 to 250 trial participants, of whom about 200 were given two doses of AZD1222 and roughly 25 were given two doses of MenACWY control vaccine. Trial participants were enrolled by age into subgroups of 18-55, 56-69 and 70-plus years, and around 150, 28 and 57 TCR-sequenced participants, respectively, were included in these subgroups.

The CDR3 regions of human TCRbeta chains were analyzed by immunosequencing. Turning to the authors' computational methods: Repertoire TCRs were matched against a reference library of SARS-CoV-2-specific TCRs generated with the MIRA antigen-specificity platform. Breadth was defined as the fraction of unique TCRs that were SARS-CoV-2-associated. Depth was defined as the fraction of total T cells that were SARS-CoV-2-associated. Using the MIRA data, every spike-specific TCR was mapped to the spike region that the TCR reacted to and assigned to either a CD4 or a CD8 class. Log10-transformed breadth and depth values were compared by one-way ANOVA with Sidak's multiple comparisons tests. In TCRdb, the immuneACCESS table is reduced to in-frame sequences with V and J assigned. These tables do not hold every clone; where another copy was compared, an unresolved V gene accounts for under half, and the others remain unexplained. From that table come the V and J calls and clone size; the DNA was used to work out D and trimming. The sample table records roughly 140,000 clones; roughly 90% of these occur just once. Of the sample, about 1.5% is held by the ten largest clones.

The time point tag for this specimen amounts to: about 28 days (+/-7) after the second vaccine dose. AZD1222 recipients whose second dose came at about 4 weeks and those whose second dose came at about 12 weeks were combined into one group, since spike-specific TCR depth and breadth did not differ between the two schedules. The vaccinee samples were drawn from two UK trials, COV001 and COV002, one of which was a single-blind randomized controlled phase 2/3 trial testing AZD1222 (ChAdOx1 nCoV-19) in healthy adults. For TCRbeta chain sequencing, PBMC samples were collected from trial participants at day 0 and at day 28 after the second dose. Points the paper makes about the study in general: Only five or six AZD1222 recipients were SARS-CoV-2 seropositive at baseline, limiting conclusions about previously exposed vaccinees. The whole spike protein was spanned by vaccine-associated CD4 TCRs, and dominant responses were seen in regions 160-218 and 743-854. Participants were mostly white British and included more females than males, and it was suggested by the authors that clonal diversity may have been underestimated. A significant rise in spike-specific TCR breadth and depth was observed after two AZD1222 doses relative to day 0 and relative to MenACWY recipients. No day 14 peak-response samples were available, so repertoires were characterized only after the peak T cell response. Nearly half of unique spike-specific TCRs reportedly recognized epitopes outside regions mutated in the B.1.351 and B.1.1.7 variants. The 56-69-year group was small, and its depth increase did not reach significance, likely because of low power.

From its cysteine to its valine, the CDR3 spans 13 amino acids. Left in the record is the CDR3 DNA by itself, 39 bases read in frame from the first base. In the germline V gene, CDR1 corresponds to SNHLY and CDR2 to FYNNEI. V and J are truncated by 8 bases and 1 base respectively, leaving an intervening sequence of 12 bases. This clone has just one count. Its antigen is not yet known. Per-base qualities were not stored, and no clone one base away is much larger. The specimen comprised peripheral blood, sampled 28 days after the second AZD1222 dose. The sequence joins TRBV2 to TRBJ2-7; TRBD1 could be the D gene, as 5 bases match. This TCR came from an adult who received the AZD1222 COVID-19 vaccine. The DNA sequence is TGTGCCAGCGACAGACTTAGTTCCTACGAGCAGTACGTC. This is translated as CASDRLSSYEQYV.